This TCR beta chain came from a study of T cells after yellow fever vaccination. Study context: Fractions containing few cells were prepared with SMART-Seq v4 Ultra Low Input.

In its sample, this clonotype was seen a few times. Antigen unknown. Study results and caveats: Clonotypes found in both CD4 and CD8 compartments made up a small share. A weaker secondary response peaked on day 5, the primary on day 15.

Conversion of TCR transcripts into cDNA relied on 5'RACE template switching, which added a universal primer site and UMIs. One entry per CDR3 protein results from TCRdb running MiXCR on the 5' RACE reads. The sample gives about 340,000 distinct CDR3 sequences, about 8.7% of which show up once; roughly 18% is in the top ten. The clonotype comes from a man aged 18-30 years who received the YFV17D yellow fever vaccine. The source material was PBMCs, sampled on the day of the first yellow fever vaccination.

The CDR3 coding sequence is TGCAGTGCTAGAGTTTTGAGGGATGAGGGCTACACCTTC. Protein product: CSARVLRDEGYTF. This sequence joins TRBV20-1 and TRBJ1-2; D gene uncertain. Germline assignment: CDR1 DFQATT and CDR2 SNEGSKA (reference sequence). The CDR3 is made up of 13 amino acids. V was trimmed by 1 base and J by 8 bases, leaving 14 bases between them.